Below, 28 T cell receptor beta chains from the same sample are listed, as sequenced in a study of T cell clones after liver transplantation. Repertoires were generated with immunoSEQ multiplex PCR, while TCRdb's copy carries only in-frame clones and drops some. Among around 26,000 clones, around 63% were seen once, and the ten largest hold about 2.6%. Material: CD4+ T cells from blood, obtained before liver transplant. The receptor set was obtained from a human donor who received a liver transplant.

V is TRBV7-9 and J is TRBJ2-5; 7 positions agree with TRBD1. This CDR3 comprises 14 residues. Germline CDR1 SEHNR, CDR2 FQNEAQ (reference sequence). V was clipped by 0 bases and J by 2 bases; unmatched bases: 0. The CDR3 DNA follows: TGTGCCAGCAGCTTAGCGGGACAGCAAGAGACCCAGTACTTC. Residues: CASSLAGQQETQYF.

This clone was counted a few times. The CDR3 DNA sequence: TGTGCCAGTAGTATAGGTAGCTTTCTAAACGGGGAGCTGTTTTTT. Its translation: CASSIGSFLNGELFF. The rearrangement joins TRBV19 to TRBJ2-2; D not certain. Germline CDR1 and CDR2: LNHDA and SQIVND (reference sequence). V was clipped by 1 base and J by 7 bases, with 13 bases between them. The CDR3 has 15 amino acids. Supplemented by reference TRBV19 and TRBJ2-2, the full variable domain reads DGGITQSPKYLFRKEGQNVTLSCEQNLNHDAMYWYRQDPGQGLRLIYYSQIVNDFQKGDIAEGYSVSREKKESFPLTVTSAQKNPTAFYLCASSIGSFLNGELFFGEGSRLTVL.

J is TRBJ2-1 and V is TRBV7-8; maybe TRBD2 (6 bases). CDR3 size: 19 residues. Trimming stripped 1 base from V and 0 bases from J, with 19 bases between. Per the germline V gene, CDR1 is SGHVS and CDR2 is FQNEAQ. In DNA form, the CDR3 reads TGTGCCAGCAGCTTAGAACCTCGGGCTAGCGCCAGCTCCTACAATGAGCAGTTCTTC. Its protein product is CASSLEPRASASSYNEQFF.

V usage is TRBV29-1 and J usage is TRBJ2-1, with 9 bases fitting TRBD2. J gave up 12 bases and V 6 bases, and 12 bases lay outside the gene matches. The CDR3 has 13 amino acids. The germline gives CDR1 SQVTM, CDR2 ANQGSEA. The CDR3 DNA is TGCAGCGTGGATGGACTAGCGAGTTCCTGGCAGTTCTTC. It codes for CSVDGLASSWQFF.

By share of the sample, this clone is medium-sized. The V and J genes are TRBV6-1 and TRBJ1-5, with TRBD1 as a possible D gene (5 bases). Germline V gene sequence: CDR1 MNHNS, CDR2 SASEGT. V lost 4 bases and J lost 0, with 13 bases in between. CDR3 length equals 16 residues. The CDR3 reads CASSAPGGYSNQPQHF. The CDR3 coding sequence is TGTGCCAGCAGTGCACCGGGGGGGTATAGCAATCAGCCCCAGCATTTT.

This chain links TRBV5-1 with TRBJ2-2; D gene unclear. V lost 0 bases, J lost 5 bases, and 17 bases lay in between. This CDR3 is built from 17 residues. Germline values: CDR1 SGHRS, CDR2 YFSETQ. The CDR3 sequence: CASSLEPPQAMTGELFF. In DNA form, the CDR3 reads TGCGCCAGCAGCTTGGAGCCCCCTCAGGCCATGACCGGGGAGCTGTTTTTT.

This chain uses TRBV5-1 with TRBJ2-1, with TRBD1 identical over 9 bases. Germline CDR1 and CDR2: SGHRS and YFSETQ. This CDR3 has 16 residues. V gave up 9 bases and J gave up 0 bases; unmatched junction bases: 10. CDR3 loop: CAISGTGKGSYNEQFF. The CDR3, as DNA: TGCGCCATCTCCGGGACAGGGAAGGGCTCCTACAATGAGCAGTTCTTC.

This sequence joins TRBV2 and TRBJ1-6; TRBD1 might be the D (6 bases). The ends were cut back, 2 bases at V and 6 bases at J, with 17 bases in the middle. This CDR3 is built from 17 residues. The germline gives CDR1 SNHLY, CDR2 FYNNEI. The CDR3 nucleotides read TGTGCCAGCAGTGAAAGGGGGGGGCAGGACAGTAATTCACCCCTCCACTTT. This translates into CASSERGGQDSNSPLHF.

J is TRBJ2-7 and V is TRBV27; 10 bases line up with TRBD2. The germline V gene encodes CDR1 MNHEY and CDR2 SMNVEV (reference sequence). This CDR3 has 16 amino acids. V lost 2 bases, J lost 5 bases, and 9 bases stayed unmatched. CDR3 residues: CASSLEAGGNSNEQYF. The DNA for the CDR3 is TGTGCCAGCAGTTTAGAAGCGGGGGGGAATAGTAACGAGCAGTACTTC.

The chain carries TRBV10-3 and TRBJ2-7, with 9 nucleotides matching TRBD2. Germline CDR1 ENHRY, CDR2 SYGVKD. This CDR3 spans 16 amino acids. Trimming cost V 3 bases and J 6 bases; bases outside gene matches: 12. DNA for the CDR3: TGTGCCATCAGTGATACCTTAGCGGGAGTGGTTTCCGAGCAGTACGTC. Amino acids: CAISDTLAGVVSEQYV.

This clone showed up just once. The chain carries TRBV5-5 and TRBJ1-2, with D maybe TRBD1 (6 bases). Germline V gene sequence: CDR1 SGHKS, CDR2 YYEKEE (reference sequence). The CDR3 totals 15 residues. The V end lost 1 base, the J end lost 8 bases, and 18 bases lay between the germline ends. DNA for the CDR3: TGTGCCAGCAGCTTGAGCGCAGGGGAGATGCACGGCTACACCTTC. Its translation: CASSLSAGEMHGYTF.

This clone is a singleton in its sample. This rearrangement joins TRBV7-8 to TRBJ2-3; tentatively, D is TRBD1 (5 bases). Germline values: CDR1 SGHVS, CDR2 FQNEAQ. The CDR3 covers 13 residues. V was trimmed by 5 bases and J by 1 base, leaving 7 bases between them. The CDR3 reads CASSKGGTDTQYF. The CDR3 coding sequence is TGTGCCAGCAGCAAAGGGGGCACAGATACGCAGTATTTT.

This clone occurred a few times. The chain has TRBV5-1 and TRBJ2-1; D is unresolved. Germline CDR1 reads SGHRS; CDR2 reads YFSETQ. V was pared by 3 bases and J by 5 bases, with 15 bases between. CDR3 length: 15 amino acids. CDR3 nucleotides: TGCGCCAGCAGCTCCTCAGTTTTTCCAAACAATGAGCAGTTCTTC. This gives the protein CASSSSVFPNNEQFF.

J is TRBJ1-1 and V is TRBV6-6; 10 bases map to TRBD1. The ends lost 0 bases at V and 11 bases at J; junction bases unmatched: 9. The CDR3 contains 15 residues. Per the germline V gene, CDR1 is MNHNY and CDR2 is SVGAGI (reference sequence). CDR3 region: CASSYSWDRGRGAFF. In nucleotides, the CDR3 is TGTGCCAGCAGTTACTCTTGGGACAGGGGAAGGGGGGCTTTCTTT.

The V call is TRBV19, the J call TRBJ1-1; no firm D call. Trimming removed 3 bases at V and 4 bases at J, with 18 bases between. The CDR3 spans 16 residues. The germline CDR1 and CDR2 sequences are LNHDA and SQIVND (reference sequence). The CDR3 DNA follows: TGTGCCAGTAGTATTACTGGAGGCGCGGGAATCACTGAAGCTTTCTTT. Encoded protein: CASSITGGAGITEAFF.

J is TRBJ1-1 and V is TRBV11-3; weak D call: TRBD1 (5 bases). CDR1 is SGHNT and CDR2 is YENEEA in the germline V gene. V shed 1 base and J shed 7 bases, with 13 bases lying between them. The CDR3 is 14 amino acids. In nucleotides, the CDR3 is TGTGCCAGCAGCTTAGGTCGGGGGTCAGGTGAAGCTTTCTTT. This sequence encodes CASSLGRGSGEAFF.

This chain joins TRBV29-1 and TRBJ1-1; perhaps TRBD1 as D (6 bases). Per the germline V gene, CDR1 is SQVTM and CDR2 is ANQGSEA. Trimming shortened V by 3 bases and J by 5 bases, and 13 bases separated the two germline ends. This CDR3 is 13 amino acids long. CDR3 nucleotide sequence: TGCAGCGTTGATGGTAACAGGGCTACTGAAGCTTTCTTT. Its protein is CSVDGNRATEAFF.

The chain recombines TRBV4-3 with TRBJ2-3; D tentatively fits TRBD1 or TRBD2 (5 bases each). V was trimmed by 3 bases and J by 8 bases, leaving 12 bases between them. This CDR3 comprises 13 residues. The germline V gene has CDR1 LGHNA and CDR2 YSLEER. The CDR3 bases are TGCGCCAGCAGCCAGGGGCTAGCACCTACGCAGTATTTT. It codes for CASSQGLAPTQYF.

The J gene is TRBJ1-6, the V gene TRBV2; 11 nucleotides agree with TRBD1. The CDR3 totals 16 residues. Germline CDR1 SNHLY, CDR2 FYNNEI. With V trimmed by 6 bases and J by 6 bases, 7 bases remained unmatched. CDR3 sequence (DNA): TGTGCCAGCAGGACGTGGGACAGGGGGATTAATTCACCCCTCCACTTT. It is translated as CASRTWDRGINSPLHF.

The V call is TRBV6-1, the J call TRBJ2-7, with D perhaps matching TRBD2 (5 bases). Germline V gene lookup returns CDR1 MNHNS and CDR2 SASEGT. There are 14 residues in the CDR3. The ends were cut back, 2 bases at V and 6 bases at J, with 14 bases in the middle. The CDR3: CASSERGLSSEQYF. CDR3 in DNA: TGTGCCAGCAGTGAACGGGGTCTGTCCAGCGAGCAGTACTTC.

The rearrangement joins TRBV7-9 to TRBJ1-4; D unclear. The CDR3 sequence is 13 residues long. Trimming stripped 10 bases from V and 2 bases from J, with 11 bases between. Germline V gene data show CDR1 as SEHNR and CDR2 as FQNEAQ (reference sequence). CDR3 sequence: CATRHGTNEKLFF. The CDR3 DNA reads TGTGCCACCCGTCACGGGACTAATGAAAAACTGTTTTTT.

CDR3 bases: TGTGCCAGCTCGGCGGGTTCGGCAGATACGCAGTATTTT. This sequence encodes CASSAGSADTQYF. This chain connects TRBV18 to TRBJ2-3; D is perhaps TRBD2 (5 bases). The V gene lost 6 bases and the J gene lost 4 bases, with 11 bases spanning the gap. Germline values: CDR1 KGHSH, CDR2 LQKENI. This CDR3 has 13 residues.

The rearrangement joins TRBV6-1 to TRBJ2-7; 7 bases align to TRBD1. Germline loops: CDR1 MNHNS, CDR2 SASEGT. Losses at the gene ends were 3 bases for V and 0 bases for J; bases not matched to a gene: 5. This CDR3 comprises 15 residues. The CDR3 sequence is CASSDGQEASYEQYF. The CDR3, as DNA: TGTGCCAGCAGTGACGGACAGGAAGCCTCCTACGAGCAGTACTTC.

This clone has a single count. V is TRBV7-2 and J is TRBJ2-3; TRBD2 might be the D (7 bases). V was cut by 5 bases and J by 2 bases, with 20 bases left in between. The CDR3 runs 17 residues. Germline V lookup: CDR1 SGHTA, CDR2 FQGNSA. CDR3 amino acids: CASSVGGASGYTDTQYF. CDR3 DNA sequence: TGTGCCAGCAGCGTAGGGGGGGCTAGCGGATACACAGATACGCAGTATTTT.

V is TRBV30 and J is TRBJ1-2; possibly TRBD1 for D (6 bases). The CDR3 loop spans 14 amino acids. Germline CDR1 GTSNPN, CDR2 SVGIG (reference sequence). Between the trimmed V and J ends, which lost 5 bases and 0 bases, there was a span of 13 bases. The CDR3 DNA follows: TGTGCCTGGCATCCGGGACACTCTAACTATGGCTACACCTTC. It specifies CAWHPGHSNYGYTF. Combining the CDR3 with reference TRBV30 and TRBJ1-2 gives the whole variable domain SQTIHQWPATLVQPVGSPLSLECTVEGTSNPNLYWYRQAAGRGLQLLFYSVGIGQISSEVPQNLSASRPQDRQFILSSKKLLLSDSGFYLCAWHPGHSNYGYTFGSGTRLTVV.

The J gene is TRBJ2-5, the V gene TRBV15; D is undetermined. The V gene lost 4 bases and the J gene lost 5 bases, with 11 bases spanning the gap. This CDR3 contains 13 residues. Germline V gives CDR1 LNHNV, CDR2 YYDKDF (reference sequence). This CDR3 reads CATSNEAGETQYF. CDR3 in DNA: TGTGCCACCAGCAATGAGGCTGGGGAGACCCAGTACTTC.

This rearrangement joins TRBV5-8 to TRBJ2-1; the match to TRBD1 covers 9 bases. This CDR3 has 14 amino acids. Germline CDR1 SGHTS, CDR2 YDEGEE. V shed 4 bases and J 5 bases; nucleotides not matched to a gene: 4. The CDR3 is CASSPGTGNNEQFF. The CDR3 DNA follows: TGTGCCAGCAGCCCCGGGACAGGGAACAATGAGCAGTTCTTC.

The rearrangement links TRBV27 to TRBJ1-1; 11 bases agree with TRBD1. The CDR3 contains 16 residues. The V gene's germline CDR1 is MNHEY and CDR2 SMNVEV (reference sequence). Trimming at V came to 5 bases and at J to 2 bases, leaving 7 bases not matched to a gene. CDR3 residues: CASSEPGQGGNTEAFF. Written as DNA, the CDR3 is TGTGCCAGCAGTGAACCGGGACAGGGGGGAAACACTGAAGCTTTCTTT.